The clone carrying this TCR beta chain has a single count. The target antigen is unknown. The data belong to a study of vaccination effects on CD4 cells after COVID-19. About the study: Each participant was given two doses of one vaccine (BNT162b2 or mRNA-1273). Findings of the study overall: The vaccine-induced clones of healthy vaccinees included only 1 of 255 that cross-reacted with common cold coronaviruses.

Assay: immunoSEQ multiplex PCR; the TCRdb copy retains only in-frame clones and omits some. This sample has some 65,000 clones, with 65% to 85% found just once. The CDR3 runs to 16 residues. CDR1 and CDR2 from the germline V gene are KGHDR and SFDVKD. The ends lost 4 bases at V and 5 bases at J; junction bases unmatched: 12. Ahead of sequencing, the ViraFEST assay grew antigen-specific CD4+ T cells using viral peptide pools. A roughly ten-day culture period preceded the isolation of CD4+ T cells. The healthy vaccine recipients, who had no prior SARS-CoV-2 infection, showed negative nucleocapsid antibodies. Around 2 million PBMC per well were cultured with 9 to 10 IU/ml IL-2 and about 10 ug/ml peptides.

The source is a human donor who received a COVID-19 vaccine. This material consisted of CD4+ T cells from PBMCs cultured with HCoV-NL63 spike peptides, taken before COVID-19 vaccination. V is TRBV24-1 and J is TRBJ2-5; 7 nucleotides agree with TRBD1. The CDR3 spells CATSDLRGGEMETQYF. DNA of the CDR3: TGTGCCACCAGTGACCTCCGAGGGGGCGAAATGGAGACCCAGTACTTC.